The 27 T cell receptor beta chains below all came from one sample that was sequenced in a study of technical replicates of blood from a handful of donors. Assay used: immunoSEQ multiplex PCR; TCRdb lists only in-frame clones, some missing. The data hold approximately 97,000 clones, with 95% observed a single time. Sequencing was performed on T cells isolated from PBMCs. The source of these receptors is a human donor in good health.

V is TRBV7-6 and J is TRBJ2-4; D is possibly TRBD1 (6 bases). This CDR3 contains 16 residues. CDR1 is SGHVS and CDR2 is FNYEAQ in the germline V gene. The V end was cut by 1 base, the J end by 4 bases, with 14 bases between. For the CDR3, the DNA is TGTGCCAGCAGCTTAGATACAGGGTTTGGGAAAAACATTCAGTACTTC. It translates to CASSLDTGFGKNIQYF.

The genes are TRBV19 and TRBJ2-7; the match to TRBD1 covers 8 bases. Trimming cost V 5 bases and J 5 bases; bases outside gene matches: 11. CDR3 length: 15 residues. The V gene's germline CDR1 is LNHDA and CDR2 SQIVND (reference sequence). The CDR3, as DNA: TGTGCCAGTAGTCCCCAGGACAGGGAATTGGACGAGCAGTACTTC. Protein sequence: CASSPQDRELDEQYF.

The gene calls are TRBV29-1 and TRBJ2-3; TRBD2 aligns across 10 bases. V gave up 4 bases and J gave up 8 bases; unmatched junction bases: 9. CDR3 length equals 14 residues. Per germline, CDR1 SQVTM and CDR2 ANQGSEA. The CDR3, as DNA: TGCAGCGTTGGCAGCGGGAGGGAAGGGTTTACGCAGTATTTT. Its translation: CSVGSGREGFTQYF.

The genes are TRBV6-5 and TRBJ2-1; the D is unclear. Trimming took 0 bases from V and 7 from J, leaving 7 bases between them. Germline CDR1 and CDR2: MNHEY and SVGAGI. The CDR3 is 13 residues long. The CDR3 loop reads CASSYSSENEQFF. For the CDR3, the DNA is TGTGCCAGCAGTTACTCGAGTGAAAATGAGCAGTTCTTC.

The CDR3 DNA is TGTGCCAGCAGCGTAGATTCGACAGTTTACTATGGCTACACCTTC. As protein: CASSVDSTVYYGYTF. The gene calls are TRBV9 and TRBJ1-2; maybe TRBD1 (5 bases). CDR1 and CDR2 (germline): SGDLS, YYNGEE. The CDR3 loop spans 15 amino acids. V was cut by 0 bases and J by 3 bases, with 12 bases left in between.

The chain uses TRBV9 and TRBJ1-3, with D perhaps TRBD1 (6 bases). Per germline, CDR1 SGDLS and CDR2 YYNGEE. The CDR3 is made up of 15 amino acids. V dropped 4 bases and J dropped 2 bases, with 13 bases sitting between them. CDR3 DNA sequence: TGTGCCAGCAGCCCAGATACAGGGCCTGGAAACACCATATATTTT. Translation: CASSPDTGPGNTIYF.

The chain couples TRBV5-1 to TRBJ2-3; 11 bases map to TRBD2. Germline CDR1 and CDR2: SGHRS and YFSETQ. The CDR3 covers 20 residues. J was trimmed by 0 bases and V by 5 bases; bases with no gene match: 17. The DNA for the CDR3 is TGCGCCAGCAGGGGAGATAGCGGGAGGGCCCTCGAGTTAAGCACAGATACGCAGTATTTT. Its translation: CASRGDSGRALELSTDTQYF.

This chain connects TRBV19 to TRBJ2-1, with D possibly being TRBD2 (6 bases). V was shortened by 9 bases and J by 7 bases, with 16 bases between the two germline ends. The CDR3 spans 13 residues. Per germline, CDR1 LNHDA and CDR2 SQIVND (reference sequence). The CDR3 DNA reads as TGTGCCAGCGGGAGCCGAGTTGGGAATGAGCAGTTCTTC. Amino acids: CASGSRVGNEQFF.

Worth noting for this clone: At the DNA level, this CDR3 is encoded by other sequences in the same sample as well. The rearrangement uses TRBV7-9 and TRBJ1-2; 9 bases agree with TRBD1. V lost 1 base to trimming and J lost 4 bases; unmatched junction nucleotides: 4. Germline V lookup: CDR1 SEHNR, CDR2 FQNEAQ (reference sequence). This CDR3 spans 15 amino acids. This chain's CDR3 is CASSLEGQGSYGYTF. CDR3 nucleotide sequence: TGTGCCAGCAGCTTAGAGGGACAGGGAAGCTATGGCTACACCTTC. The full variable domain, completed using reference TRBV7-9 and TRBJ1-2, is DTGVSQNPRHKITKRGQNVTFRCDPISEHNRLYWYRQTLGQGPEFLTYFQNEAQLEKSRLLSDRFSAERPKGSFSTLEIQRTEQGDSAMYLCASSLEGQGSYGYTFGSGTRLTVV.

V gene TRBV27 combines with J gene TRBJ1-1, with a tentative D call TRBD1 (5 bases). Germline values: CDR1 MNHEY, CDR2 SMNVEV (reference sequence). The V gene lost 3 bases and the J gene lost 0 bases, with 23 bases spanning the gap. CDR3 length equals 19 residues. In DNA, the CDR3 is TGTGCCAGCAGTTTTAGCTCCGACAGTCTCCCATTTATGAACACTGAAGCTTTCTTT. Amino acid sequence: CASSFSSDSLPFMNTEAFF.

The gene calls are TRBV19 and TRBJ1-2; 8 bases map to TRBD1. This CDR3 contains 15 residues. After removal of 1 base from V and 7 bases from J, the junction contained 8 bases not matched to a gene. Germline CDR1 LNHDA, CDR2 SQIVND (reference sequence). CDR3 region: CASSIGSQGAFGYTF. The CDR3 bases are TGTGCCAGTAGTATAGGAAGCCAGGGGGCGTTTGGCTACACCTTC.

V usage is TRBV5-6 and J usage is TRBJ2-7; D is possibly TRBD1 (5 bases). The CDR3 runs 16 residues. The ends were cut back, 0 bases at V and 5 bases at J, with 18 bases in the middle. The germline gives CDR1 SGHDT, CDR2 YYEEEE. CDR3 in amino acids: CASSLDWAQGGNEQYF. The CDR3 nucleotides read TGTGCCAGCAGCTTGGATTGGGCCCAGGGTGGCAACGAGCAGTACTTC.

The chain uses TRBV6-5 and TRBJ1-1; 10 bases line up with TRBD1. The trim removed 6 bases at V and 11 bases at J, leaving 12 bases unmatched. The CDR3 length is 14 residues. Germline V lookup: CDR1 MNHEY, CDR2 SVGAGI. CDR3 DNA sequence: TGTGCCAGCAGCTACACCGGGACAGGGGACTTGGCTTTCTTT. It yields the protein CASSYTGTGDLAFF.

The chain carries TRBV11-2 and TRBJ1-2; D perhaps matches TRBD1 (5 bases). Trimming shortened V by 5 bases and J by 5 bases, and 12 bases separated the two germline ends. The CDR3 is 13 residues long. Germline CDR1 SGHAT, CDR2 FQNNGV. CDR3 sequence: CASSQTEYYGYTF. In nucleotides, the CDR3 is TGTGCCAGCAGCCAGACAGAGTATTATGGCTACACCTTC.

The chain has TRBV5-1 and TRBJ1-1; unclear D gene. V was clipped by 5 bases and J by 8 bases, with 4 bases between them. Per the germline V gene, CDR1 is SGHRS and CDR2 is YFSETQ. The CDR3 has 9 amino acids. CDR3 sequence: CASSPEAFF. Here the CDR3 DNA reads TGCGCCAGCAGTCCAGAAGCTTTCTTT.

CDR3 loop: CASSPLGLAGVIQTDTQYF. CDR3 in DNA: TGTGCCAGCAGCCCACTCGGACTAGCGGGAGTGATTCAGACAGATACGCAGTATTTT. The J gene is TRBJ2-3, the V gene TRBV7-8; 13 positions agree with TRBD2. Trimming removed 5 bases from V and 3 bases from J; junction bases left unmatched: 14. The germline V gene encodes CDR1 SGHVS and CDR2 FQNEAQ. This CDR3 has 19 amino acids.

The chain recombines TRBV18 with TRBJ1-1; D is uncertain. CDR1 and CDR2 from the germline V gene are KGHSH and LQKENI. The CDR3 runs 14 residues. V lost 1 base, J lost 0 bases, and 6 bases lay in between. The CDR3 is CASSPRGMNTEAFF. Written as DNA, the CDR3 is TGTGCCAGCTCACCACGAGGGATGAACACTGAAGCTTTCTTT.

The chain combines TRBV14 with TRBJ1-4; no definite D call. CDR1 and CDR2 from the germline V gene are SGHDN and FVKESK. This CDR3 is 13 amino acids long. Trimming took 0 bases from V and 8 from J, leaving 7 bases between them. The CDR3 loop reads CASSQDLREKLFF. DNA for the CDR3: TGTGCCAGCAGCCAAGACCTACGAGAAAAACTGTTTTTT.

This clone was counted a single time. The chain combines TRBV7-3 with TRBJ2-3, with 12 bases identical to TRBD2. The V gene's germline CDR1 is SGHTA and CDR2 FQGTGA. The trim removed 4 bases at V and 3 bases at J, leaving 2 bases unmatched. This CDR3 has 15 residues. As DNA, the CDR3 is TGTGCCAGCAGCTCTACTAGCGGGAGGACAGATACGCAGTATTTT. Its translation is CASSSTSGRTDTQYF.

The chain carries TRBV15 and TRBJ2-7; 10 bases line up with TRBD1. The CDR3 has 14 residues. Germline CDR1 and CDR2: LNHNV and YYDKDF (reference sequence). V lost 5 bases and J lost 2; bases outside the gene matches: 3. The CDR3 DNA sequence: TGTGCCACCAGCGGACAGGGGGAAACCTACGAGCAGTACTTC. Protein product: CATSGQGETYEQYF.

J is TRBJ2-5 and V is TRBV30; tentative D call: TRBD1 (6 bases). CDR1 is GTSNPN and CDR2 is SVGIG in the germline V gene (reference sequence). The CDR3 length is 14 residues. V was trimmed by 5 bases and J by 5 bases, leaving 18 bases between them. The DNA of the CDR3 is TGTGCCTGGTCTGGGGGCGGCCCCAGGGAGACCCAGTACTTC. It specifies CAWSGGGPRETQYF.

The chain employs TRBV5-4 and TRBJ2-4, with D possibly matching TRBD2 (6 bases). V lost 0 bases and J lost 3, with 10 bases in between. The CDR3 consists of 15 residues. Germline V lookup: CDR1 SGHNT, CDR2 YYREEE (reference sequence). CDR3: CASSLGRAGKNIQYF. The CDR3 DNA reads TGTGCCAGCAGCTTGGGGAGGGCGGGCAAAAACATTCAGTACTTC.

The chain recombines TRBV27 with TRBJ1-1; D possibly corresponds to TRBD1 (5 bases). The CDR3 contains 14 residues. Per the germline V gene, CDR1 is MNHEY and CDR2 is SMNVEV (reference sequence). The V end lost 3 bases, the J end lost 3 bases, and 11 bases lay between the germline ends. CDR3 nucleotides: TGTGCCAGCAGTTTGAGTCGGGGGGACACTGAAGCTTTCTTT. The encoded protein is CASSLSRGDTEAFF.

The chain recombines TRBV6-1 with TRBJ2-1; a possible D gene is TRBD2 (5 bases). The germline V gene encodes CDR1 MNHNS and CDR2 SASEGT. Trimming removed 2 bases from V and 7 bases from J, with 9 bases in between. The CDR3 has 13 residues. CDR3 nucleotide sequence: TGTGCCAGCAGTGAAATTTCGGGGAATGAGCAGTTCTTC. Protein product: CASSEISGNEQFF.

The chain couples TRBV7-2 to TRBJ2-5; 8 bases map to TRBD2. The CDR3 extends over 16 amino acids. CDR1 is SGHTA, CDR2 FQGNSA, per germline. V lost 5 bases and J lost 4; bases outside the gene matches: 12. The CDR3, as DNA: TGTGCCAGCAGCCCCCCGGGACTAGGAAAAGGAGAGACCCAGTACTTC. Residues: CASSPPGLGKGETQYF.

This clone came up once. The chain has TRBV10-3 and TRBJ1-2; 10 bases agree with TRBD1. The CDR3 is made up of 14 amino acids. Germline CDR1 reads ENHRY; CDR2 reads SYGVKD. Trimming at V came to 3 bases and at J to 8 bases, leaving 6 bases not matched to a gene. In DNA form, the CDR3 reads TGTGCCATCAGTGACCCCGGGACAGGGGAAGGCTACACCTTC. Encoded protein: CAISDPGTGEGYTF.

This clone was detected once. The chain couples TRBV7-3 to TRBJ2-2, with TRBD2 identical over 7 bases. The CDR3 has 16 residues. Germline CDR1 and CDR2: SGHTA and FQGTGA. V dropped 2 bases and J dropped 2; count of bases not matched to a gene: 5. The chain's CDR3 is CASSLSLAVNTGELFF. The CDR3 DNA sequence: TGTGCCAGCAGCTTATCGCTAGCGGTAAACACCGGGGAGCTGTTTTTT. Combining the CDR3 with reference TRBV7-3 and TRBJ2-2 gives the whole variable domain GAGVSQTPSNKVTEKGKYVELRCDPISGHTALYWYRQSLGQGPEFLIYFQGTGAADDSGLPNDRFFAVRPEGSVSTLKIQRTERGDSAVYLCASSLSLAVNTGELFFGEGSRLTVL.